This record covers a single T cell receptor beta chain. Its antigen is unknown. The CDR3 contains 20 residues. The germline V gene has CDR1 SGHRS and CDR2 YFSETQ. Trimming took 0 bases from V and 0 from J; bases not matched to a gene: 12. This sample is part of a study of T-cell memory formation after mild COVID-19. TCRdb re-derived calls from the 5' RACE reads in MiXCR, one entry per CDR3 protein. The repertoire consists of 450,000 to 650,000 distinct CDR3 sequences, with about 20% occurring once and the leading ten covering approximately 13%. General study points: CD4+ contracting clones were mainly CM and EM; CD8+ ones, EMRA.

V and J are TRBV5-1 and TRBJ2-3; 11 bases map to TRBD2. The sequence derives from an adult woman who had mild COVID-19 (a few samples of this study predate the infection). Cell type and time point are not known. Sequencing used PBMCs or a T cell subset sorted from them (not recorded which). The CDR3 region has the DNA TGCGCCAGCAGCTTGGCCCCGACTAGCGGGGCCCCCAGGAGCACAGATACGCAGTATTTT. Translating gives CASSLAPTSGAPRSTDTQYF.